The sequence of this T cell receptor beta chain was determined in a study of T cells in women clearing cervical HPV infection. Study-wide results and limits: Combining TCR richness with V gene abundances gave around 0.87 AUC. CIN3+ cases had significantly higher TCR richness than controls; evenness did not differ.

Using immunoSEQ multiplex PCR, the repertoire was profiled, and TCRdb retains in-frame clones only, with some absent. This sample's table has about 14,000 clones. The CDR3 sequence is 12 residues long. The V segment lost 8 bases and the J segment 0 bases; nucleotides outside the gene matches: 1. Germline V gene lookup returns CDR1 ENHRY and CDR2 SYGVKD. All donors had a single incident cervical HPV16 infection, not prevalent. About this clone itself: The antigen is not known. The read falls 3 residues short of the CDR3 end, and the missing part is taken from the germline J gene.

V gene TRBV10-3 combines with J gene TRBJ2-7; 7 bases map to TRBD1. Material for sequencing was blood buffy coat. The TCR sequence derives from a woman between 18 and 69 years old with a cervical HPV16 infection that either progressed to CIN3+ or cleared (not recorded which). Incomplete CDR3 DNA: TGTGCCATCGGGACAGCCTCCTACGAG. It is translated as CAIGTASYE. The entire CDR3 sequence reads CAIGTASYEQYF.